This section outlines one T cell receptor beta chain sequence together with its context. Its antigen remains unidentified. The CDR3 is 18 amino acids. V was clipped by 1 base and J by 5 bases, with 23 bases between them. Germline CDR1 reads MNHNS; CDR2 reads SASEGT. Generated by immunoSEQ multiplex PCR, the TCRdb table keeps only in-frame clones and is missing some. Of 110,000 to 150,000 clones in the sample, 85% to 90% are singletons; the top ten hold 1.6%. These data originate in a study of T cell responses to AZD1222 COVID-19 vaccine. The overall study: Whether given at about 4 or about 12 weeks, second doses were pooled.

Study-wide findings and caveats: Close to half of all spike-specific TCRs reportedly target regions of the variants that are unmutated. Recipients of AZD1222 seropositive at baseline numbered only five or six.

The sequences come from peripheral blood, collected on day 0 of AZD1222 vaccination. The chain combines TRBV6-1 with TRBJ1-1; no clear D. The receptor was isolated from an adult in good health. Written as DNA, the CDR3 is TGTGCCAGCAGTGAAGTACCATTTAGCCTGGGAGGATTTACTGAAGCTTTCTTT. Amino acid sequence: CASSEVPFSLGGFTEAFF.